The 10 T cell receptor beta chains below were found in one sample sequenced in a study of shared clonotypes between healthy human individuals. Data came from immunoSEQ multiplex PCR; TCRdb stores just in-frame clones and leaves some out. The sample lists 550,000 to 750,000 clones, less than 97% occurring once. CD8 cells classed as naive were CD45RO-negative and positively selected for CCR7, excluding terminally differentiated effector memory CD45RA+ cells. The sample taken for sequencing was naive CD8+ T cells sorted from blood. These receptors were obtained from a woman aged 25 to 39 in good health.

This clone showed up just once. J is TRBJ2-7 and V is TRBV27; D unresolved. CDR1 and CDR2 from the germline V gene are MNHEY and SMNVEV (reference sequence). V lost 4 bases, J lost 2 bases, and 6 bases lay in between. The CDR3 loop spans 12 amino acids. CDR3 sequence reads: CASSSTTYEQYF. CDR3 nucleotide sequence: TGTGCCAGCAGTTCCACGACCTACGAGCAGTACTTC.

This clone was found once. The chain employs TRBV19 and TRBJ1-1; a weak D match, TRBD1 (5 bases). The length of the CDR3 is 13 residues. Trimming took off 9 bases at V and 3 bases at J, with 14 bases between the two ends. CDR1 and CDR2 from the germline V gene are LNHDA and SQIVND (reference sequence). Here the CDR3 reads CASRQPLDTEAFF. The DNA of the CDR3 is TGTGCCAGCCGACAGCCCCTGGACACTGAAGCTTTCTTT.

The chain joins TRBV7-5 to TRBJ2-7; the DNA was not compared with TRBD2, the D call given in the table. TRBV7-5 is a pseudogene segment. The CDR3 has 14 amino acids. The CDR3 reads CVRSSLRLGSEQYF. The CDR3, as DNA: TGTGTCAGAAGCTCCTTAAGGCTGGGGAGCGAGCAGTACTTC.

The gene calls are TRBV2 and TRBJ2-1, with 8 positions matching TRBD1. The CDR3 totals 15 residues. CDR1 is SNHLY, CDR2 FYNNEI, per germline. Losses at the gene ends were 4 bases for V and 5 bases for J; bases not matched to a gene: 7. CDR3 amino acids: CASSGGTGLHNEQFF. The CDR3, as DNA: TGTGCCAGCAGTGGAGGGACAGGTCTACACAATGAGCAGTTCTTC.

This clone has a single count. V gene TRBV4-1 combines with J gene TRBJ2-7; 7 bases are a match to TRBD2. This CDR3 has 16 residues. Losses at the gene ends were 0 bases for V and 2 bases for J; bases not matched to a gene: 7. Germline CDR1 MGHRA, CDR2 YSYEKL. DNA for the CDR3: TGCGCCAGCAGCCAAGAAGTGGGACTATCAACCTACGAGCAGTACTTC. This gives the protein CASSQEVGLSTYEQYF.

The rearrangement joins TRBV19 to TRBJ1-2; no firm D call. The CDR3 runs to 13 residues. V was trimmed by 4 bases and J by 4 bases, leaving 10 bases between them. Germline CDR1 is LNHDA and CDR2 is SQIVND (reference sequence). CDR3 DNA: TGTGCCAGTAGTACCGAAACCAGCTATGGCTACACCTTC. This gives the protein CASSTETSYGYTF.

The CDR3 coding sequence is TGTGCCAGCAGCTTGGGGCTAGCGGGAGAGGGGGAGCAGTACTTC. Its protein is CASSLGLAGEGEQYF. This chain connects TRBV5-4 to TRBJ2-7, with 10 bases lining up with TRBD2. The J segment lost 7 bases and the V segment lost 0 bases, leaving 7 bases of the junction unmatched. The CDR3 loop spans 15 amino acids. Germline V gene sequence: CDR1 SGHNT, CDR2 YYREEE (reference sequence).

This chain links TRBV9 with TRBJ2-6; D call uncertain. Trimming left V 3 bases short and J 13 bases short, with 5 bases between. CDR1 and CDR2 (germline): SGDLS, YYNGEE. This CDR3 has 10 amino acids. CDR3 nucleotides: TGTGCCAGCAGCGGAATAGTCCTGACTTTC. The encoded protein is CASSGIVLTF.

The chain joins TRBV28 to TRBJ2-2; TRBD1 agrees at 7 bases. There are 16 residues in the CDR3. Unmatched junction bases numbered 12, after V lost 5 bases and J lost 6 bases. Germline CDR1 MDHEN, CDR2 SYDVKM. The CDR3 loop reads CASSPRWDRGAGELFF. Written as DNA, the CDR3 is TGTGCCAGCAGTCCTCGATGGGACAGAGGAGCCGGGGAGCTGTTTTTT.

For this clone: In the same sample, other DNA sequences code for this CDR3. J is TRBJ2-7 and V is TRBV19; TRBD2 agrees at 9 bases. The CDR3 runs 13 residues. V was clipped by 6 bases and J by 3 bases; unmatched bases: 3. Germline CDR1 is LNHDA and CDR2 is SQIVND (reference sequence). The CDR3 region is CASSATSGYEQYF. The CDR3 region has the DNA TGTGCCAGTAGCGCGACTAGCGGCTACGAGCAGTACTTC.